This TCR beta chain was retrieved from a study of blood T cell repertoires in COVID-19. In the study overall: Spain, Italy and the United States supplied samples that represented acute and convalescent COVID-19. PBMCs, B-cell-depleted T cells, or T cells provided the cDNA or gDNA that made up the material.

In the authors' methods: Researchers report that nucleated cell counts were estimated from reference gene primer amplification. Sequencing was performed with immunoSEQ multiplex PCR; in TCRdb, only in-frame clones are kept and a portion is missing. The V and J calls and clone size come from that table; D and trimming were worked out from the DNA. The sample lists roughly 570,000 clones; approximately 91% were seen once. In germline, CDR1 is SGHRS, CDR2 YFSETQ. The J segment lost 1 base and the V segment lost 4 bases, leaving 4 bases of the junction unmatched. There are 15 residues in the CDR3. This clone was seen a single time.

The receptor's source is a woman aged 50 to 60 with COVID-19, enrolled during active disease. The chain joins TRBV5-1 to TRBJ2-1; 8 positions agree with TRBD2. Sample: peripheral blood. CDR3 loop: CASSVGLASYNEQFF. CDR3 sequence (DNA): TGCGCCAGCAGCGTCGGACTAGCATCCTACAATGAGCAGTTCTTC.